The clone carrying this T cell receptor (beta chain) showed up many times. What it recognizes is unknown. Certain patients, namely those with other autoimmune diseases, uncontrolled infections, pregnancy or lactation, were excluded. The sample is drawn from a study of Graves' ophthalmopathy and Graves' hyperthyroidism. The study, taken as a whole, reports: Discriminating ophthalmopathy from stable hyperthyroidism, a 13-signature model attained a sensitivity of over 85% and a specificity of about 81%. The model reached around 70% sensitivity and under 75% specificity for predicting ophthalmopathy progression.

The ends lost 6 bases at V and 0 bases at J; junction bases unmatched: 4. The CDR3 has 16 amino acids. Germline assignment: CDR1 MNHNS and CDR2 SASEGT. RNA transcripts yielded amplified TCR beta CDR3 regions. Following a first-round RT-PCR that used HTBI primers, a second-round multiplex PCR was carried out. TCRdb passed the multiplex PCR reads through MiXCR, listing each CDR3 protein once. The sample consists of roughly 400,000 distinct CDR3 sequences, roughly 17% of them appearing once. The receptor comes from an adult woman with stable Graves' hyperthyroidism. Sequenced: peripheral blood. The rearrangement links TRBV6-1 to TRBJ2-7; TRBD2 matches at 14 bases. The CDR3 sequence: CASRGTSGRNSYEQYF. The CDR3 region has the DNA TGTGCCAGCAGGGGGACTAGCGGGAGAAACTCCTACGAGCAGTACTTC.